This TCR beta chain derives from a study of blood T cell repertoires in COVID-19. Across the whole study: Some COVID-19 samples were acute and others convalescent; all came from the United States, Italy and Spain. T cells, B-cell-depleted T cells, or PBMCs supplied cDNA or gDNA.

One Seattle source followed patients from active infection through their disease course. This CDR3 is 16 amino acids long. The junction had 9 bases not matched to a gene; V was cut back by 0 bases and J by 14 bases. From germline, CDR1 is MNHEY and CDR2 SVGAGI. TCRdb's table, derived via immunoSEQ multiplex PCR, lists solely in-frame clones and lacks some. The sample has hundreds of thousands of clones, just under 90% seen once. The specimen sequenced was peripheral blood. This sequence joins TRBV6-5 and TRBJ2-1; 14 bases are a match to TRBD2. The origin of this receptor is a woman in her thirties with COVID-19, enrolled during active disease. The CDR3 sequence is CASSYSLTSGGAGEFF. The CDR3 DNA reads TGTGCCAGCAGTTACTCTTTGACTAGCGGGGGGGCAGGGGAGTTCTTC.